The clone carrying this T cell receptor beta chain was seen only a few times. The target antigen is unknown. V shed 8 bases and J shed 6 bases, with 9 bases lying between them. Germline V CDR1 and CDR2: LNHNV, YYDKDF (reference sequence). The CDR3 is 11 residues long. The sample belongs to a study of T-cell memory formation after mild COVID-19. Study information: For the most part, TCR clusters were specific to one donor.

TCRdb itself ran the 5' RACE reads through MiXCR, one entry per CDR3 protein. The data hold 190,000 or so distinct CDR3 sequences, with about a fifth observed a single time. Findings and limits, study-wide: There were some responding clones in pre-infection memory, which suggested that cross-reactive memory had joined. Those CD4+ clones that contracted were mainly in CM and EM (CD8+ ones in EMRA).

The sample was PBMCs or a T cell subset sorted from them (not recorded which). This TCR was sampled from an adult woman who had mild COVID-19 (a few samples of this study predate the infection). Cell type and time point are not known. The chain recombines TRBV15 with TRBJ2-3, with D perhaps TRBD1 or TRBD2 (5 bases each). CDR3 sequence (DNA): TGTGCCACCGGGGCGGGCGATACGCAGTATTTT. It is translated as CATGAGDTQYF.